This T cell receptor beta chain was found in a study of shared clonotypes between healthy human individuals. Study-wide results and limits: Despite large depth, sorted-subset datasets appeared incompletely sequenced.

CD8 cells classed as naive were CD45RO-negative and positively selected for CCR7, excluding terminally differentiated effector memory CD45RA+ cells. Every contributor of samples was a Caucasian grown-up residing in Nashville, Tennessee. In replicate PCRs of sorted subsets, about 190 ng DNA, roughly 27,000 T cell genomes, was used. Data came from immunoSEQ multiplex PCR; TCRdb stores just in-frame clones and leaves some out. The table includes 550,000 to 650,000 clones, roughly 95% detected once. There are 14 residues in the CDR3. Looked up from germline, CDR1 is MGHRA and CDR2 is YSYEKL. V lost 4 bases and J 5 bases, leaving 14 bases between the germline ends. Turning to this clone: What it recognizes is unknown.

The material sequenced was naive CD8+ T cells sorted from blood. This receptor was obtained from a woman in her twenties or thirties in good health. This chain links TRBV4-1 with TRBJ2-5; a weak D match, TRBD2 (5 bases). The CDR3 coding sequence is TGCGCCAGCAGCCCAGAAGGGAGAAGGGAGACCCAGTACTTC. Its translation: CASSPEGRRETQYF.